This T cell receptor beta chain was recovered during a study of cytomegalovirus exposure and HLA in healthy donors. With V trimmed by 0 bases and J by 4 bases, 3 bases remained unmatched. The length of the CDR3 is 16 residues. CDR1 is SGHRS and CDR2 is YFSETQ in the germline V gene. Data came from immunoSEQ multiplex PCR; TCRdb stores just in-frame clones and leaves some out. The profile shows roughly 82,000 clones, just under 95% of them singletons. This clonotype was sampled from a man between 18 and 35 years old in good health and CMV-seronegative. This chain uses TRBV5-1 with TRBJ2-1; 11 positions match TRBD2. The sequenced sample consisted of PBMCs. CDR3 sequence reads: CASSLEGLAVYNEQFF. CDR3 sequence (DNA): TGCGCCAGCAGCTTGGAGGGACTAGCGGTTTACAATGAGCAGTTCTTC.